Sequencing of this T cell receptor (beta chain) was carried out in a study of radiation and T cells in renal cell carcinoma. Whole-study findings and limits: In blood, top tumor clones expanded by 2 weeks, shrinking by 4. Without pretreatment biopsies, baseline tumor clonotype presence was undetermined.

The repertoire was sequenced with immunoSEQ multiplex PCR; TCRdb's copy has only in-frame clones and lacks some. Altogether 95,000 to 150,000 clones are present, roughly four fifths being singletons, with the ten largest covering approximately 3%. CDR1 SGDLS and CDR2 YYNGEE come from the germline V gene. This CDR3 has 16 amino acids. J gave up 1 base and V 3 bases, and 6 bases lay outside the gene matches. About this clone itself: Its antigen is unknown.

The time point was: baseline pretreatment blood. Treatment noted: 15 Gy SBRT to primary tumor, nephrectomy 4 weeks later. Blood was sampled at baseline, 2 weeks and 4 weeks after SBRT. This rearrangement joins TRBV9 to TRBJ2-3; 9 nucleotides agree with TRBD2. This clonotype was obtained from a woman aged 55-70 years with renal cell carcinoma. Specimen: blood, collected from a patient whose treatment included radiotherapy and nephrectomy. The CDR3 DNA follows: TGTGCCAGCAGCGAGAGTATAGCGGGGGGCACAGATACGCAGTATTTT. Its protein is CASSESIAGGTDTQYF. Combining the CDR3 with reference TRBV9 and TRBJ2-3 gives the whole variable domain DSGVTQTPKHLITATGQRVTLRCSPRSGDLSVYWYQQSLDQGLQFLIQYYNGEERAKGNILERFSAQQFPDLHSELNLSSLELGDSALYFCASSESIAGGTDTQYFGPGTRLTVL.